The rows below give T cell receptor beta chains drawn from one sample of a study of blood T cell repertoires in COVID-19. Here immunoSEQ multiplex PCR was the method, and the copy in TCRdb shows in-frame clones only, minus some. This repertoire shows some 290,000 clones, around 86% found once; its top ten account for around 2.9%. Sequenced input: peripheral blood. All receptors come from a woman aged 55-70 years with active or convalescent COVID-19. CDR3s include the opening cysteine and the closing phenylalanine or tryptophan. D genes are given only for firm matches. Only part of the rows carry a size: once, few, many, or a class if the clone is expanded.

DNA | CDR3 | D | J | V | size
TGTGCCAGCAGCTTAGATAGAGTCACAGGCCCCACCGAAGGCTACACCTTC | CASSLDRVTGPTEGYTF | . | TRBJ1-2 | TRBV11-2 | .
TGTGCCAGCCGCCGAGGGGACAGGGGGCGTGAAAAACTGTTTTTT | CASRRGDRGREKLFF | TRBD1 | TRBJ1-4 | TRBV27 | .
TGTGCCAGCAGCCAGGACAGGGACTTTAGCTACACCTTC | CASSQDRDFSYTF | TRBD1 | TRBJ1-2 | TRBV7-6 | .
TGTGCCAGCAGCTTAGGCGGCGGGGGGTACAATGAGCAGTTCTTC | CASSLGGGGYNEQFF | TRBD2 | TRBJ2-1 | TRBV7-6 | .
TGTGCCAGCAGCCCCCGGACAGGGGGGAGGGGCTCTGGAAACACCATATATTTT | CASSPRTGGRGSGNTIYF | TRBD1 | TRBJ1-3 | TRBV9 | .
TGTGCCAGCAGCCAACCCCGACGGGAGGGAAATGAAAAACTGTTTTTT | CASSQPRREGNEKLFF | . | TRBJ1-4 | TRBV11-1 | once
TGTGCCAGCAGCTTCCGGGGTGGCGGACCCCGCTCTGGAAACACCATATATTTT | CASSFRGGGPRSGNTIYF | . | TRBJ1-3 | TRBV7-9 | .
TGTGCTAGTGGTCTAAAACTGGGGACAGGAGAAATTTACAATGAGCAGTTCTTC | CASGLKLGTGEIYNEQFF | TRBD1 | TRBJ2-1 | TRBV12-5 | .
TGTGCCAGCAGTTCCTCCCCCGGGGTCAGGCCAGATACGCAGTATTTT | CASSSSPGVRPDTQYF | . | TRBJ2-3 | TRBV6-5 | .
TGTGCCAGCAGCCAAGAGGTGCGCACCGGGGAGCTGTTTTTT | CASSQEVRTGELFF | . | TRBJ2-2 | TRBV4-2 | few
TGTGCCAGCAGGGACCGGGGACAGGCTAATGAAAAACTGTTTTTT | CASRDRGQANEKLFF | TRBD1 | TRBJ1-4 | TRBV6-5 | .
TGTGCCAGTAGTATAGCCCGGGACAGGGGAAGCGAGCAGTACTTC | CASSIARDRGSEQYF | TRBD1 | TRBJ2-7 | TRBV19 | .
TGTGCCAGCAGTTTATATGCCGGAGAGACCCAGTACTTC | CASSLYAGETQYF | . | TRBJ2-5 | TRBV27 | few
TGTGCCAGCAACCAAGCAAGAGGGGGCGCGTTAGACAATGAGCAGTTCTTC | CASNQARGGALDNEQFF | TRBD1 | TRBJ2-1 | TRBV2 | .
TGTGCCAGCAGCGTAGAAGTGAGTTTGAACACTGAAGCTTTCTTT | CASSVEVSLNTEAFF | . | TRBJ1-1 | TRBV9 | few
TGCGCCAGCAGCCGGATTACAGGGGGCCGGGACACTGAAGCTTTCTTT | CASSRITGGRDTEAFF | TRBD1 | TRBJ1-1 | TRBV4-3 | .
TGTGCCAGCAGCGTAGCGGCAGGGGACACCGGGGAGCTGTTTTTT | CASSVAAGDTGELFF | . | TRBJ2-2 | TRBV9 | .
TGTGCCAGCAGCTTAGCGAACGGAGGGAACACTGAAGCTTTCTTT | CASSLANGGNTEAFF | . | TRBJ1-1 | TRBV7-6 | .
TGTGCCAGCAGTTTCACCTCGGGACAGGGGAACGAAAAACTGTTTTTT | CASSFTSGQGNEKLFF | TRBD1 | TRBJ1-4 | TRBV6-6 | .
TGTGCCAGTAGCAGACGGGATTTGAACACTGAAGCTTTCTTT | CASSRRDLNTEAFF | . | TRBJ1-1 | TRBV19 | .
TGTGCCAGCAGCGTAGGAGCCGGGACAGGCATCTACGAGCAGTACTTC | CASSVGAGTGIYEQYF | TRBD1 | TRBJ2-7 | TRBV9 | .
TGTGCCAGCAGCAGGGACAGGGGGCCCCCTTCTAACTATGGCTACACCTTC | CASSRDRGPPSNYGYTF | TRBD1 | TRBJ1-2 | TRBV9 | .
TGTGCCAGCAGCCAAAGGGAGACATTCTTTGGTGAAGCTTTCTTT | CASSQRETFFGEAFF | . | TRBJ1-1 | TRBV3-1/TRBV3-2 | .
TGTGCCAGCAGCCCCCGGGACAGTCGGACGGATGGCTACACCTTC | CASSPRDSRTDGYTF | TRBD1 | TRBJ1-2 | TRBV7-2 | .
TGTGCCAGCAGTCCCCGGACAGGGGTGGGCGAGCAGTACTTC | CASSPRTGVGEQYF | TRBD1 | TRBJ2-7 | TRBV2 | .
TGTGCCAGCAGCTTAGGTGGAGTCACTGAAGCTTTCTTT | CASSLGGVTEAFF | . | TRBJ1-1 | TRBV13 | .
TGCAGTGCTAGTTCAGGGGTCAATCAGCCCCAGCATTTT | CSASSGVNQPQHF | . | TRBJ1-5 | TRBV20-1 | .
TGTGCCAGCTCCCAGGGTTCACCCCTCCACTTT | CASSQGSPLHF | . | TRBJ1-6 | TRBV18 | few
TGTGCCAGCAGCATGGACGGACAGGGGATTTACCTGGTCGCTGAAGCTTTCTTT | CASSMDGQGIYLVAEAFF | TRBD1 | TRBJ1-1 | TRBV3-1/TRBV3-2 | .
TGTGCCAGCAGCATTCAAACCTCAGGGGGAGGAACACATGGCTACACCTTC | CASSIQTSGGGTHGYTF | TRBD1 | TRBJ1-2 | TRBV11-2 | few
TGCGCCAGCAGCCCCGAACAGGGGTATGGCTACACCTTC | CASSPEQGYGYTF | TRBD1 | TRBJ1-2 | TRBV4-3 | few
TGTGCCACCTCCGCGATGGACTATGGCTACACCTTC | CATSAMDYGYTF | . | TRBJ1-2 | TRBV6-5 | .
TGTGCCAGCAGCTCCGCCAGGGATAGCTCCTACGAGCAGTACTTC | CASSSARDSSYEQYF | . | TRBJ2-7 | TRBV7-9 | .
TGTGCCAGCAGCCGTGACAGAAGCACTGAAGCTTTCTTT | CASSRDRSTEAFF | . | TRBJ1-1 | TRBV5-4 | .